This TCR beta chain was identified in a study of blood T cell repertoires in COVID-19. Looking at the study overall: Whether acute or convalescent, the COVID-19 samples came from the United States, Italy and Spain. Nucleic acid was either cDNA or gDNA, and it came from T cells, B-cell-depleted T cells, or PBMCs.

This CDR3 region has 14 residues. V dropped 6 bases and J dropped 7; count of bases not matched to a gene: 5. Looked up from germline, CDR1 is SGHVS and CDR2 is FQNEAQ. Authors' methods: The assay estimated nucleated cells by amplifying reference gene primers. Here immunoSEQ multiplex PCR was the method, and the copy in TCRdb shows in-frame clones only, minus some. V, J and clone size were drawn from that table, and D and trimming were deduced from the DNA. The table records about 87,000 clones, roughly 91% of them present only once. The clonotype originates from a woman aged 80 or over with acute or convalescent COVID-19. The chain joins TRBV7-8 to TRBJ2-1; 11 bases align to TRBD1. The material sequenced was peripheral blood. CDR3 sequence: CASRPGTGGNEQFF. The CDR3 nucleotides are TGTGCCAGCAGACCCGGGACAGGGGGTAATGAGCAGTTCTTC.